These T cell receptor beta chains were read from a single sample in a study of T cell responses to AZD1222 COVID-19 vaccine. Sequencing used immunoSEQ multiplex PCR; TCRdb keeps in-frame clones, though not all of them. The sample has 120,000 or so clones, over 80% seen once. This specimen was peripheral blood, taken on day 0 of AZD1222 vaccination. The receptor source for this set is an adult in good health. CDR3s leave out the opening cysteine and the closing phenylalanine or tryptophan.

v_call	cdr3_aa
TRBV7-2	ASSFGGGVEQF
TRBV9	ASSPNGASSYEQY
TRBV5-5	ASSFGIASGELF
TRBV14	ASSPQGGALTDTQY
TRBV28	ASSLRSTDTQY
TRBV7-3	ASSRTTSGRLSEQF
TRBV7-6	ASSAIGSNYGYT
TRBV3-1/TRBV3-2	ASSPAGQEKLF
TRBV3-1/TRBV3-2	ASSLGVKTQY
TRBV18	ASSPVGTGYEQY
TRBV7-9	ASSLSVGGPSGLF
TRBV6-5	ASRPGTGTYEQY
TRBV18	ASSRDPVLLTSTDTQY
TRBV30	AWMWGQAWNEQF
TRBV4-2	ASSQDWAATQGYT
TRBV28	ASSLWRLAGGPGELF
TRBV4-2	ASSQDRGGLAGFSYEQY
TRBV29-1	SIYKRDEQF
TRBV7-3	ASSLKAGGEQY
TRBV5-5	ASSLGAGGPYEQY
TRBV27	ASSLSSSGSYT
TRBV19	ASSIIRNTEAF
TRBV18	ASSPPRGANSPLH
TRBV30	AWSVGQGDTGELF
TRBV5-6	ASSLQGGTEAF
TRBV19	ASSMLNTEAF
TRBV3-1/TRBV3-2	ASSPQRQNEQY
TRBV19	ASSLRRVRELF
TRBV18	ASSPGSGVSYEQY
TRBV19	ASKGGGRGLSGTIY
TRBV29-1	SAKAGSETQY
TRBV7-9	ASSLAWDRGSYEQY
TRBV30	AWSVRQADQPQH
TRBV6-4	ASSDGTGGADTQY
TRBV6-2/TRBV6-3	ASSYSVLSPRGSEAF
TRBV28	ASRSPGGTTYEQY
TRBV9	ASSALTSGRSGELF
TRBV19	ASRNGGRVGSPLH
TRBV29-1	SVSTSLNTEAF
TRBV5-1	ASSLEPNSNQPQH
TRBV11-3	ASSLVGSSGRAGYNEQF
TRBV5-4	ASSPGLWDSGNTIY
TRBV12-3/TRBV12-4	ASSLREGAF
TRBV7-9	ASSRDRVSNTGELF
TRBV28	ASSPRLGGENTEAF
TRBV5-1	ASSPGQATPGAYGYT
TRBV28	ASSRTSGRTGELF
TRBV9	ASSVDGQWDTEAF
TRBV29-1	SGTVEQETQY
TRBV7-3	ASSLRGGGTGELF